This T cell receptor (beta chain) was obtained from a study of T cells after yellow fever vaccination. Points from the study as a whole: FACS-sorted repertoires might harbor abundant contaminating clonotypes from the bulk population. Most primary-vaccination clones recurred post-booster (under 98% CD4, around 90% CD8).

V shed 3 bases, J shed 0 bases, and the junction held 6 bases outside the gene matches. The CDR3 totals 16 residues. Germline V gene data show CDR1 as SGHTA and CDR2 as FQGNSA. Points on this clonotype: What it binds is unknown.

UMIs and a universal primer site were added when TCR cDNA was made by 5'RACE template switching. MiXCR, run by TCRdb on the 5' RACE reads, gives a single entry per CDR3 protein. The sample contains about 550,000 distinct CDR3 sequences, about 19% of which appear only once. The sequence was collected from a young man who received the YFV17D yellow fever vaccine. This chain joins TRBV7-2 and TRBJ2-7, with 9 bases aligning to TRBD2. This specimen was PBMCs, taken 15 days after the yellow fever booster vaccination. CDR3 region: CASSFTSGRSSYEQYF. CDR3 coding DNA: TGTGCCAGCAGCTTTACTAGCGGGCGTAGCTCCTACGAGCAGTACTTC.